There are a few counts of the clone carrying this T cell receptor (beta chain). This specimen comes from a study of blood T cell repertoires in COVID-19. As for the study in general: Whether acute or convalescent, the COVID-19 samples came from the United States, Italy and Spain.

Germline CDR1 is GTSNPN and CDR2 is SVGIG (reference sequence). This CDR3 region has 17 residues. V was clipped by 3 bases and J by 2 bases; unmatched bases: 5. Some clones are missing from TCRdb's copy, which holds only in-frame ones; the method was immunoSEQ multiplex PCR. The sample shows around 250,000 clones, under 90% of them seen only once. Input material: peripheral blood. The sequence came from a young woman with acute or convalescent COVID-19. The J gene is TRBJ2-6, the V gene TRBV30, with TRBD1 identical over 12 bases. CDR3 sequence reads: CAWRGQGATPGANVLTF. The CDR3 DNA sequence: TGTGCCTGGAGGGGACAGGGGGCGACCCCTGGGGCCAACGTCCTGACTTTC.